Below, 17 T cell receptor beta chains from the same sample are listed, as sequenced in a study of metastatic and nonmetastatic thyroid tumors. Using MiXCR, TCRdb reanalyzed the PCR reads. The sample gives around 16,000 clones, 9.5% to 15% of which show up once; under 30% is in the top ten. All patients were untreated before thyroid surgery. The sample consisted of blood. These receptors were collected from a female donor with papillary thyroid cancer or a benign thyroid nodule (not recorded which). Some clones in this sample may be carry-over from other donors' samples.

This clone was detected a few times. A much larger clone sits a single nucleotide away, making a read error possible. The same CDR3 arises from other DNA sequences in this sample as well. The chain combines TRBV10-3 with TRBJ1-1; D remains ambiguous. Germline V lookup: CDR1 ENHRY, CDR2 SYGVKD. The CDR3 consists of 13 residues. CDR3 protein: CAISVQVNTEAFF. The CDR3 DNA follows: TGTGCCATCAGTGTTCAGGTGAACACTGAGGCTTTCTTT.

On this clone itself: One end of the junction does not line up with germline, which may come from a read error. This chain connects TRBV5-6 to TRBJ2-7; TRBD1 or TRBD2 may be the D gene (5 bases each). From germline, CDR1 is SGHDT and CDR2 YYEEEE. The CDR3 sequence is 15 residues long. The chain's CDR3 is CASSLVWTWDHEQYF. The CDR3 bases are TGTGCCAGCAGCTTGGTCTGGACATGGGACCACGAGCAGTACTTT.

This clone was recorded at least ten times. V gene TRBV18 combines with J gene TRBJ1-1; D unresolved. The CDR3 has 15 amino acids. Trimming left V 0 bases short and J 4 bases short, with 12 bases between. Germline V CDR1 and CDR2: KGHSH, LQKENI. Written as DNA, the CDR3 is TGTGCCAGCTCACCACCGAGCCGGAGAGGCACTGAAGCTTTCTTT. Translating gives CASSPPSRRGTEAFF.

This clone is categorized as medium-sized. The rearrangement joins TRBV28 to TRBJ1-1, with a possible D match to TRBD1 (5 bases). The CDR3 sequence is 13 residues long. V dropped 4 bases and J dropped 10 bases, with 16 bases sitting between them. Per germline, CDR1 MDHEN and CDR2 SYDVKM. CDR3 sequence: CASSSWDGGGAFF. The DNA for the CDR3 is TGTGCCAGCAGTTCCTGGGACGGGGGGGGAGCTTTCTTT.

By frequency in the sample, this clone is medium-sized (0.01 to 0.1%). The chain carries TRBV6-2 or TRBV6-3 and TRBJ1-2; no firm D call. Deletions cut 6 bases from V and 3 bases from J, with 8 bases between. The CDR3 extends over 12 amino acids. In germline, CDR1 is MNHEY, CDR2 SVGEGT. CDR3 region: CASSELDYGYTF. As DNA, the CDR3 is TGTGCCAGCAGCGAACTGGACTATGGCTACACCTTC.

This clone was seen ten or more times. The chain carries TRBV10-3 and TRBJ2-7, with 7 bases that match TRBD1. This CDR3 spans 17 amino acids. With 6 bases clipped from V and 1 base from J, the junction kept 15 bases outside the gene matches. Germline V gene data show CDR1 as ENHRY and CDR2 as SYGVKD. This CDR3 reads CAISEHRDSGFSYEQYF. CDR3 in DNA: TGTGCCATCAGCGAACACCGGGACAGTGGGTTTTCCTACGAGCAGTACTTC.

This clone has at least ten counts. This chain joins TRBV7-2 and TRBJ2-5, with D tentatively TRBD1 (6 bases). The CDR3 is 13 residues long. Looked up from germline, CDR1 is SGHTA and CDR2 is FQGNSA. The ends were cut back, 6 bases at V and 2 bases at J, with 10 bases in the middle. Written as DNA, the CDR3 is TGTGCCAGCAGTAGACAGGTTCAAGAGACCCAGTACTTC. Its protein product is CASSRQVQETQYF. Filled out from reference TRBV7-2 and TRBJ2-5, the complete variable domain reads GAGVSQSPSNKVTEKGKDVELRCDPISGHTALYWYRQSLGQGLEFLIYFQGNSAPDKSGLPSDRFSAERTGGSVSTLTIQRTQQEDSAVYLCASSRQVQETQYFGPGTRLLVL.

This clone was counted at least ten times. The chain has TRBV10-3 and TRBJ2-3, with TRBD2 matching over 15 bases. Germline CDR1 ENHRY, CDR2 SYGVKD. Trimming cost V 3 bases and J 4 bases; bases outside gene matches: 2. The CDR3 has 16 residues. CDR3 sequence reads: CAISEGLAGGPDTQYF. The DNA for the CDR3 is TGTGCCATCAGTGAAGGACTAGCGGGGGGGCCAGATACGCAGTATTTT.

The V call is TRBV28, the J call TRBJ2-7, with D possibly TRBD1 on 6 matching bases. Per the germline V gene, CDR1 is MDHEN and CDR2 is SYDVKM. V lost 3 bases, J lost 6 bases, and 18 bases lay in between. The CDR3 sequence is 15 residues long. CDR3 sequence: CASSFQGYSGGEQYF. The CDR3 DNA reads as TGTGCCAGCAGTTTCCAGGGGTATAGTGGAGGCGAGCAGTACTTC.

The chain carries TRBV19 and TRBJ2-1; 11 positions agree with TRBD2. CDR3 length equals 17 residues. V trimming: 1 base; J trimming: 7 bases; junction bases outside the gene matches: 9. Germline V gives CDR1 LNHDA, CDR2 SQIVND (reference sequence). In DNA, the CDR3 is TGTGCCAGTAGTATAGGGCTAGCGGGAGGAATTAGTAATGAGCAGTTCTTC. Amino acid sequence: CASSIGLAGGISNEQFF. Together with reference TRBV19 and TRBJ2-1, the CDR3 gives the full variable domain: DGGITQSPKYLFRKEGQNVTLSCEQNLNHDAMYWYRQDPGQGLRLIYYSQIVNDFQKGDIAEGYSVSREKKESFPLTVTSAQKNPTAFYLCASSIGLAGGISNEQFFGPGTRLTVL.

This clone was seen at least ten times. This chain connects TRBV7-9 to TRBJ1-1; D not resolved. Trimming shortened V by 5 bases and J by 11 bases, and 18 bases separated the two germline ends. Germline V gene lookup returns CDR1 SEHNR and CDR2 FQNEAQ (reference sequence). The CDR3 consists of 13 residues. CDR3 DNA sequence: TGTGCCAGCAGCCAAGACGGCCCCATTTGGGCTTTCTTT. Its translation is CASSQDGPIWAFF.

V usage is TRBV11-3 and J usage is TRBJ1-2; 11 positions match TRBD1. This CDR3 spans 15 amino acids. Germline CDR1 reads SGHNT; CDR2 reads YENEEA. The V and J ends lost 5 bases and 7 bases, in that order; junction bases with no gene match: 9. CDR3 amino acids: CASSTRTGGSFGYTF. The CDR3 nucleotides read TGTGCCAGCAGCACAAGGACAGGGGGCTCTTTTGGCTACACCTTC.

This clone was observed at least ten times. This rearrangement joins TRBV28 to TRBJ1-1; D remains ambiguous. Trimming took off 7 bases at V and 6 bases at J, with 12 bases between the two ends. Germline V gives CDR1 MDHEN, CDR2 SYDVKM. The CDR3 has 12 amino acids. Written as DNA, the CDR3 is TGTGCCAGCATGAGAAATGTAGCTGAAGCTTTCTTT. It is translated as CASMRNVAEAFF.

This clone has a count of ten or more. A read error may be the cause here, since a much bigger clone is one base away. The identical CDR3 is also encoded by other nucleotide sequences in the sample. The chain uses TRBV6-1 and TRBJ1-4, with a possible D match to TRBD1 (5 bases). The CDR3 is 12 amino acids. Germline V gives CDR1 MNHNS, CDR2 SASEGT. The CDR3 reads CASADSVEKLFF. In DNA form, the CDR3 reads TGTGCCAGCGCCGACAGTGTCGAAAAACTGTTCTTT.

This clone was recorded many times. Here the CDR3 reads CASSLEEETQYF. CDR3 in DNA: TGTGCCAGCAGCTTAGAAGAAGAGACCCAGTACTTC. V and J are TRBV7-9 and TRBJ2-5, with no clear D. In germline, CDR1 is SEHNR, CDR2 FQNEAQ (reference sequence). The CDR3 contains 12 residues. V lost 1 base, J lost 3 bases, and 3 bases lay in between.

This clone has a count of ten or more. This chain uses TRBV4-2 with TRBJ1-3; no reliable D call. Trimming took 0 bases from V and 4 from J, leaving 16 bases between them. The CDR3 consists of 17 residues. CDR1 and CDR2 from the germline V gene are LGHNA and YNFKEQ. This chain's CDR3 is CASSQEGLRAVGNTIYF. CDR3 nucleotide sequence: TGTGCCAGCAGCCAAGAGGGGTTGAGGGCGGTCGGAAACACCATATATTTT.

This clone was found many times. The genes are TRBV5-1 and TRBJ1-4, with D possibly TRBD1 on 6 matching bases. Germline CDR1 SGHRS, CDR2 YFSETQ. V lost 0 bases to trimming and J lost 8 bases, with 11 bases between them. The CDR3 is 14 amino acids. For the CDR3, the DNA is TGCGCCAGCAGCTTGGGACAGGACGGAGAAAAACTGTTTTTT. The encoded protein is CASSLGQDGEKLFF. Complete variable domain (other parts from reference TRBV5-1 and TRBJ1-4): KAGVTQTPRYLIKTRGQQVTLSCSPISGHRSVSWYQQTPGQGLQFLFEYFSETQRNKGNFPGRFSGRQFSNSRSEMNVSTLELGDSALYLCASSLGQDGEKLFFGSGTQLSVL.